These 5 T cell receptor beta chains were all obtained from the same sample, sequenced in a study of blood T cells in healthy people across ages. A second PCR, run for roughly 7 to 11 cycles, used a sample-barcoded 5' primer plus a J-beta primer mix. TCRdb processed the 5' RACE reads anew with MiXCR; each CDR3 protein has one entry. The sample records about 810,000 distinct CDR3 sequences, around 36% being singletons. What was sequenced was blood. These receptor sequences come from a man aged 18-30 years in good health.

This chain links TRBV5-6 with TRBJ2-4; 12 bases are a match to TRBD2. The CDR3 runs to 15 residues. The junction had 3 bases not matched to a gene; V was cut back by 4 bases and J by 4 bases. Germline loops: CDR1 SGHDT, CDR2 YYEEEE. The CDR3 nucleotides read TGTGCCAGCAGCCTAGCGGGGGGGCTTAAAAACATTCAGTACTTC. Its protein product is CASSLAGGLKNIQYF.

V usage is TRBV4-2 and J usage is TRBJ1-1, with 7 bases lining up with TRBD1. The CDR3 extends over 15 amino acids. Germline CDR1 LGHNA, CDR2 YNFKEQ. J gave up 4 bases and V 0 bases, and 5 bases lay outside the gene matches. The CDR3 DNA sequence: TGTGCCAGCAGCCAAGATCAGGGGGGGAGCACTGAAGCTTTCTTT. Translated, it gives CASSQDQGGSTEAFF.

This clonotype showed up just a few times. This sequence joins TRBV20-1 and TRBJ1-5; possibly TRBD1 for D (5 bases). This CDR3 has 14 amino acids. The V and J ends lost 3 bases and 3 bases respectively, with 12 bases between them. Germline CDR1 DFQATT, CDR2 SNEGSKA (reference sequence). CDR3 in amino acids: CSASSRDVNQPQHF. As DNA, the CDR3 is TGCAGTGCTAGTTCTAGGGACGTCAATCAGCCCCAGCATTTT.

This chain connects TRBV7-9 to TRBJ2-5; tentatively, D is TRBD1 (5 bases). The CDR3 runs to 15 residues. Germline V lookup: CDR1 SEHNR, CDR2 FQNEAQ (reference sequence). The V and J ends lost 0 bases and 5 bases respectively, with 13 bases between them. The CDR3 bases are TGTGCCAGCAGCTTAGCTGCAGGGTTGAGGGAGACCCAGTACTTC. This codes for CASSLAAGLRETQYF.

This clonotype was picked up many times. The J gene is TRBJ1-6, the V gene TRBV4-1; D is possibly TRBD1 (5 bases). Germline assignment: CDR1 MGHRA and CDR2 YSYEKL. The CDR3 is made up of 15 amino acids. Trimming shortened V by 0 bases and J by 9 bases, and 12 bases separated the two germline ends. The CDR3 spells CASSQEGQGISPLHF. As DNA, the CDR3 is TGCGCCAGCAGCCAAGAAGGGCAGGGAATTTCACCCCTCCACTTT.